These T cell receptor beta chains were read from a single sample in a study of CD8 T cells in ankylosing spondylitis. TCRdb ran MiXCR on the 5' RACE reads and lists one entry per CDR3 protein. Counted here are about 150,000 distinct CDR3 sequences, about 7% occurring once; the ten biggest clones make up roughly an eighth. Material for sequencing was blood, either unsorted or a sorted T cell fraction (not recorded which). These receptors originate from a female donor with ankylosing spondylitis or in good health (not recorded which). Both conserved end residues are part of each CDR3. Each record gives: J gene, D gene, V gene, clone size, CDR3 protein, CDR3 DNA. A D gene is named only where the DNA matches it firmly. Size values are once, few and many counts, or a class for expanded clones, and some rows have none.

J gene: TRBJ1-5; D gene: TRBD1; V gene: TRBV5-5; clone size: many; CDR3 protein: CASSWEGQGNQPQHF; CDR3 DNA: TGTGCCAGCAGCTGGGAGGGACAGGGAAACCAGCCCCAGCATTTT
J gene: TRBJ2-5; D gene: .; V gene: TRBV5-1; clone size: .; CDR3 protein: CASSPRTPYQETQYF; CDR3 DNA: TGCGCCAGCAGCCCGAGGACCCCGTACCAAGAGACCCAGTACTTC
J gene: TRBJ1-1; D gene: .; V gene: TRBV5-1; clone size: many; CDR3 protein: CASSFGGGRVNTEAFF; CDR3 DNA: TGCGCCAGCAGCTTTGGCGGGGGCAGGGTGAACACTGAAGCTTTCTTT
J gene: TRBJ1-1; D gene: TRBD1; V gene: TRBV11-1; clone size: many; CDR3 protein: CASMGRRQGPYTEAFF; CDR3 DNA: TGTGCCAGCATGGGGAGGAGACAGGGGCCATACACTGAAGCTTTCTTT
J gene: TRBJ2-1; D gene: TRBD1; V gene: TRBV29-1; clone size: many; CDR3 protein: CSVDRLQGAGYNEQFF; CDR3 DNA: TGCAGCGTTGATCGCCTACAGGGGGCTGGATACAATGAGCAGTTCTTC
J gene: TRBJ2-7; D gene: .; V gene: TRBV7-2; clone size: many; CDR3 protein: CASILVNQGLYEQYF; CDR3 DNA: TGTGCCAGCATCCTAGTGAACCAGGGATTGTACGAGCAGTACTTC
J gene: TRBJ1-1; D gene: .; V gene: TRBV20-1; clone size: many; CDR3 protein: CSALAGGANTEAFF; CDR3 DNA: TGCAGTGCTCTCGCCGGGGGGGCGAACACTGAAGCTTTCTTT
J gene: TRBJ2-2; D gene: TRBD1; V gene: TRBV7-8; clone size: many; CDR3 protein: CASSPGWQGATTGELFF; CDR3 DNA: TGTGCCAGCAGCCCAGGTTGGCAGGGGGCAACCACCGGGGAGCTGTTTTTT
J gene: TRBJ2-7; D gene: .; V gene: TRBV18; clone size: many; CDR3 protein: CASSPPSLAAEQYF; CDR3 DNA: TGTGCCAGCTCACCACCATCCCTGGCTGCCGAGCAGTACTTC
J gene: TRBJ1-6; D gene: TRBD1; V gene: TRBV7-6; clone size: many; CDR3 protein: CASSLAGQGARGLKSPLHF; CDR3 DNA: TGTGCCAGCAGCTTAGCGGGACAGGGGGCCAGGGGCTTAAAGTCACCCCTCCACTTT
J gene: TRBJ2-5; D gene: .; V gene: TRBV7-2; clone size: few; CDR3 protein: CASSPQVGQETQYF; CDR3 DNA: TGTGCCAGCAGTCCCCAAGTCGGGCAAGAGACCCAGTACTTC
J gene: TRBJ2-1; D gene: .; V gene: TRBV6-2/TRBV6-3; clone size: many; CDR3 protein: CASSYTVASEQFF; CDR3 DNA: TGTGCCAGCAGTTACACCGTAGCAAGTGAGCAGTTCTTC
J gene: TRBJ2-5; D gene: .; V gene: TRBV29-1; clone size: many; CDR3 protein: CSVGLRGSIQETQYF; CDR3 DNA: TGCAGCGTTGGTCTGCGGGGCTCAATCCAAGAGACCCAGTACTTC
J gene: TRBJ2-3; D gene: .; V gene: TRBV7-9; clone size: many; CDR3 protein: CASSLGRGAFRETQYF; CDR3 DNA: TGTGCCAGCAGCTTAGGACGGGGGGCCTTCCGGGAAACGCAGTATTTT
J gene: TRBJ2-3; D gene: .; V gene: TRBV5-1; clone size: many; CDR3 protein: CASRGQVNPTDTQYF; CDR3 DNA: TGCGCCAGCAGAGGGCAGGTGAATCCCACAGATACGCAGTATTTT
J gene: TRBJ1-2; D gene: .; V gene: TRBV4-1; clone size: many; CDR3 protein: CASSQAGTGRANYGYTF; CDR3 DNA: TGCGCCAGCAGCCAAGCGGGTACAGGGCGAGCTAACTATGGCTACACCTTC
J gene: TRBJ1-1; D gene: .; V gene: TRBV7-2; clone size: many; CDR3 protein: CASSLGQTAAEAFF; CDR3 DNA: TGTGCCAGCAGCTTAGGACAGACGGCGGCTGAAGCTTTCTTT
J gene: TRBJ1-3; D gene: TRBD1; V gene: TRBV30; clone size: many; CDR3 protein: CARDRGSGNTIYF; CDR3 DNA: TGTGCCCGGGACAGGGGGAGTGGAAACACCATATATTTT
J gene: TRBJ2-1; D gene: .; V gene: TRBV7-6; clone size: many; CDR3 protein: CASSPADGAYNEQFF; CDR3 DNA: TGTGCCAGCAGCCCCGCGGACGGGGCTTACAATGAGCAGTTCTTC
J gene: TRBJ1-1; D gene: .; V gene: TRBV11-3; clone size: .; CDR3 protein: CASSFMVNTEAFF; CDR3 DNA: TGTGCCAGCAGCTTTATGGTGAACACTGAAGCTTTCTTT
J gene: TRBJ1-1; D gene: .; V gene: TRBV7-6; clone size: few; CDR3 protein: CASSFGLLNTEAFF; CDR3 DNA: TGTGCCAGCAGCTTTGGGCTTCTGAACACTGAAGCTTTCTTT
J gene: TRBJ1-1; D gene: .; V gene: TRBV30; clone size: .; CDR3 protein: CAWGPNTEAFF; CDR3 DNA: TGTGCCTGGGGACCGAACACTGAAGCTTTCTTT
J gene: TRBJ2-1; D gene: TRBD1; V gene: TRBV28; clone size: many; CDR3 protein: CARTGIRNEQFF; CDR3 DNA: TGTGCCAGGACAGGGATTCGCAATGAGCAGTTCTTC
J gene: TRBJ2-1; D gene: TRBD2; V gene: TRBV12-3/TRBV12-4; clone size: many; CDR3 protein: CASSLNLAGDNEQFF; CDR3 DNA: TGTGCCAGCAGTTTAAATCTAGCGGGGGACAATGAGCAGTTCTTC
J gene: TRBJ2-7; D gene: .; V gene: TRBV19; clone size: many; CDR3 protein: CASSEAAGPYEQYF; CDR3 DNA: TGTGCCAGTAGCGAGGCCGCAGGGCCCTACGAGCAGTACTTC
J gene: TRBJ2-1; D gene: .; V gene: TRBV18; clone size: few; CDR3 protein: CASSPTGITEQFF; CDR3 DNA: TGTGCCAGCTCACCAACAGGGATCACTGAGCAGTTCTTC
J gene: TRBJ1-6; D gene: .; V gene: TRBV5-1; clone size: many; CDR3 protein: CASSLATDSSPLHF; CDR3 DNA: TGCGCCAGCAGCTTGGCGACGGATAGTTCACCCCTCCACTTT
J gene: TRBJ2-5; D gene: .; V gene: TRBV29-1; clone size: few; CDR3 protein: CSVALAGEWETQYF; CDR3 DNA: TGCAGCGTTGCGCTGGCAGGAGAGTGGGAGACCCAGTACTTC
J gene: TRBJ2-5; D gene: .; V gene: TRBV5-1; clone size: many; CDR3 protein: CASSPGLTGDRETQYF; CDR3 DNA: TGCGCCAGCAGCCCGGGTCTTACCGGGGATCGGGAGACCCAGTACTTC
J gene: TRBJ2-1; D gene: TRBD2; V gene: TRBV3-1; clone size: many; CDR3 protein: CASSQGLAGGVYNEQFF; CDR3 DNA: TGTGCCAGCAGCCAAGGGCTAGCGGGGGGTGTATACAATGAGCAGTTCTTC
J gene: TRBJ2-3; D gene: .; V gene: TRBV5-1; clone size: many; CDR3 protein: CASSRRNTGTDTQYF; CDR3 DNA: TGCGCCAGCAGCCGCCGGAATACCGGCACAGATACGCAGTATTTT
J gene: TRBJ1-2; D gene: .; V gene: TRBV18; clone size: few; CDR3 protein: CASSPGQLYGYTF; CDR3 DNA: TGTGCCAGCTCACCTGGACAGCTCTATGGCTACACCTTC
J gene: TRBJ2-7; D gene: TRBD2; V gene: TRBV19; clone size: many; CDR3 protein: CASSPSEVAGTYEQYF; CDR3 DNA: TGTGCCAGTAGTCCTTCGGAGGTAGCGGGGACCTACGAGCAGTACTTC
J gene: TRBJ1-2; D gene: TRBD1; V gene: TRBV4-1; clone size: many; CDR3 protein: CASSQTGTGFPLDYGYTF; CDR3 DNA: TGCGCCAGCAGCCAGACCGGGACAGGCTTTCCCCTTGACTATGGCTACACCTTC
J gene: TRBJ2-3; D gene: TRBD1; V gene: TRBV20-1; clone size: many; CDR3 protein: CSAQRDRADTQYF; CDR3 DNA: TGCAGTGCCCAGCGGGACAGGGCGGATACGCAGTATTTT
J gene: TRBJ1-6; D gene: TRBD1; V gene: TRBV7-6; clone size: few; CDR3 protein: CASGQGAYNSPLHF; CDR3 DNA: TGTGCCAGCGGACAGGGCGCCTATAATTCACCCCTCCACTTT
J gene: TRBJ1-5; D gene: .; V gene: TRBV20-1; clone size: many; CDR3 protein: CSAIYSNQPQHF; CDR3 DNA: TGCAGTGCTATATATAGCAATCAGCCCCAGCATTTT
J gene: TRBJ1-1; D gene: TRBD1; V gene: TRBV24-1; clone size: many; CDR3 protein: CATSDLGRQGVFF; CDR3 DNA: TGTGCCACCAGTGACCTGGGGCGACAGGGTGTTTTCTTT
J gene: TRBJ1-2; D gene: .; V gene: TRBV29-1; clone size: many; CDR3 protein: CSVSVLVGGYTF; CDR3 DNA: TGCAGCGTTTCGGTTCTGGTGGGTGGCTACACCTTC
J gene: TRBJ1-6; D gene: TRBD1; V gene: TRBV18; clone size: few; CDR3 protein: CASSANDRGVNSPLHF; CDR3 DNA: TGTGCCAGCTCAGCTAATGACAGGGGCGTTAATTCACCCCTCCACTTT
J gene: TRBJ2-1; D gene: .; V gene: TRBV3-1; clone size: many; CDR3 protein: CASSQYDGATSNEQFF; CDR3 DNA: TGTGCCAGTTCCCAGTATGACGGAGCTACCAGCAATGAGCAGTTCTTC
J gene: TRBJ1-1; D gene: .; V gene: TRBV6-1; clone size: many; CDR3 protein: CASRSGAPNTEAFF; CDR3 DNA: TGTGCCAGCAGATCGGGGGCCCCGAACACTGAAGCTTTCTTT
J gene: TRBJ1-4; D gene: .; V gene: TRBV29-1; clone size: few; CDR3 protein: CSVEDGGAAEKLFF; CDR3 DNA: TGCAGCGTTGAAGACGGGGGCGCCGCTGAAAAACTGTTTTTT
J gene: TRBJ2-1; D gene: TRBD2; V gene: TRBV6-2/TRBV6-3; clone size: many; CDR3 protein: CASSYWASGGPSSYNEQFF; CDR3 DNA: TGTGCCAGCAGTTACTGGGCTAGCGGGGGGCCGAGCTCCTACAATGAGCAGTTCTTC
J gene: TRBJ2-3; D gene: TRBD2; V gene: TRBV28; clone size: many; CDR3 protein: CASRMTGTSHPETDTQYF; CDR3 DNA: TGTGCCAGCAGAATGACCGGGACTAGCCATCCAGAGACAGATACGCAGTATTTT
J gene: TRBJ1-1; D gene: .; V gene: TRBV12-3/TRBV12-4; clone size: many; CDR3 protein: CASSFRGLEAFF; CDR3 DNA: TGTGCCAGCAGTTTCCGAGGCCTTGAAGCTTTCTTT
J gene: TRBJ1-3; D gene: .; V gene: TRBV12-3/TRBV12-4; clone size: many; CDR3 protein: CASSPGGNTIYF; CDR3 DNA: TGTGCCAGCAGTCCCGGAGGAAACACCATATATTTT
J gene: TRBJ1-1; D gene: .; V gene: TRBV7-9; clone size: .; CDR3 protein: CASSRLSTVMNTEAFF; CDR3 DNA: TGTGCCAGCAGCCGATTATCGACAGTTATGAACACTGAAGCTTTCTTT
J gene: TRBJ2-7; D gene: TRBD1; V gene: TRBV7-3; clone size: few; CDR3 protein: CASSPQGFGEQYF; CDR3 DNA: TGTGCCAGCAGCCCACAGGGGTTTGGCGAGCAGTACTTC
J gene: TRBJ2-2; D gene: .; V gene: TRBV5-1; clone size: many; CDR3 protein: CASKDSSGNTGELFF; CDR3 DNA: TGCGCCAGCAAGGATAGCAGCGGGAACACCGGGGAGCTGTTTTTT
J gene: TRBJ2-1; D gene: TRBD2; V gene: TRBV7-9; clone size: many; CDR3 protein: CASSPERGLDSYNEQFF; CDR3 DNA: TGTGCCAGCAGTCCGGAGCGGGGGCTCGATTCCTACAATGAGCAGTTCTTC
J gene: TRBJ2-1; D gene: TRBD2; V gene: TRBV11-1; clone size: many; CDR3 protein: CASSLAVAGEYREQFF; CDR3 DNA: TGTGCCAGCAGCTTAGCGGTGGCGGGGGAGTATAGGGAGCAGTTCTTC
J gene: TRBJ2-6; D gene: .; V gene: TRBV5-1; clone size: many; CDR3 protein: CASFSGANVLTF; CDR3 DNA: TGCGCCAGTTTCTCTGGGGCCAACGTCCTGACTTTC
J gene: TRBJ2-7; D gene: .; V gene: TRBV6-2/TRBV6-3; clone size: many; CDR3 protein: CASSSWGSSVGEQYF; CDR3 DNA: TGTGCCAGCAGTTCTTGGGGCAGCTCAGTGGGCGAGCAGTACTTC
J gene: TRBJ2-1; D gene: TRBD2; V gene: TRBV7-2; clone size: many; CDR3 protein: CASSLFGSGEGFF; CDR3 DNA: TGTGCCAGCAGCTTATTTGGTAGCGGGGAGGGGTTCTTC